This T cell receptor (beta chain) was sequenced in a study of PD-1 blockade in classical Hodgkin lymphoma. As to this clone: The antigen remains undetermined.

Clones were sequenced by immunoSEQ multiplex PCR, and TCRdb holds only the in-frame ones, with some missing. The sample contains some 100,000 clones, around nine tenths of which appear only once. Study results and limitations: Newly diagnosed patients were said to have less baseline TCR diversity than healthy donors did.

V lost 6 bases and J lost 5, with 16 bases in between. CDR3 length: 15 residues. Germline CDR1 is KGHSH and CDR2 is LQKENI. All patients relapsed after autologous stem cell transplantation, and brentuximab vedotin exposure varied. Best responses included complete response and partial response; otherwise, the best response was progressive disease. Material: peripheral blood mononuclear cells (PBMCs), obtained before the second cycle of nivolumab. V usage is TRBV18 and J usage is TRBJ1-4; weak D call: TRBD1 (5 bases). This TCR was recovered from a human donor with classical Hodgkin lymphoma. The CDR3 region has the DNA TGTGCCAGCTCCCCAACCGGGACGTCGAATGAAAAACTGTTTTTT. This translates into CASSPTGTSNEKLFF.